This TCR beta chain is drawn from a study of blood T cell repertoires in COVID-19. V lost 1 base, J lost 10 bases, and 11 bases stayed unmatched. The CDR3 is 16 residues long. Germline CDR1 and CDR2: SGHRS and YFSETQ. Those enrolled in Seattle joined during active infection and were followed longitudinally afterward. The table came from immunoSEQ multiplex PCR; TCRdb's copy has only in-frame clones and leaves some out. Among tens of thousands of clones listed, around 90% were seen once. The rearrangement uses TRBV5-1 and TRBJ2-2; 9 bases are shared with TRBD2. The sequenced sample consisted of peripheral blood. The sequence derives from a middle-aged man with COVID-19, enrolled during active disease. For the CDR3, the DNA is TGCGCCAGCAGCTTGTTTAGTCGCGGGGGGGCCGAGGAGCTGTTTTTT. This gives the protein CASSLFSRGGAEELFF.